This TCR beta chain was found in a study of OX40 agonist ivuxolimab in advanced cancers. Background on the study: In this trial design, patients received ivuxolimab intravenously at 0.01 to 10 mg/kg every 2 weeks.

Here immunoSEQ multiplex PCR was the method, and the copy in TCRdb shows in-frame clones only, minus some. The sample holds about 77,000 clones; around 86% are singletons and the top ten take 0.5% to 0.85%. Peripheral blood came from all dose cohorts at three timepoints. Study findings and constraints: Compared with CD4+, CD8+ T cells on average had more expanded clones.

To note about this clone: Its antigen is undetermined.

From germline, CDR1 is SGHVS and CDR2 FQNEAQ. Trimming removed 5 bases at V and 4 bases at J, with 21 bases between. The CDR3 sequence is 17 residues long. The source material was CD4+ or CD8+ T cells sorted from blood, sampled in a trial of the OX40 agonist ivuxolimab. This chain uses TRBV7-8 with TRBJ1-5, with D possibly being TRBD1 (5 bases). The TCR sequence derives from an adult with an advanced solid tumor such as melanoma, head and neck, liver or kidney cancer. The CDR3 loop is CASSTDRAQGGNQPQHF. DNA of the CDR3: TGTGCCAGCAGCACAGATAGGGCGCAGGGTGGGAATCAGCCCCAGCATTTT.